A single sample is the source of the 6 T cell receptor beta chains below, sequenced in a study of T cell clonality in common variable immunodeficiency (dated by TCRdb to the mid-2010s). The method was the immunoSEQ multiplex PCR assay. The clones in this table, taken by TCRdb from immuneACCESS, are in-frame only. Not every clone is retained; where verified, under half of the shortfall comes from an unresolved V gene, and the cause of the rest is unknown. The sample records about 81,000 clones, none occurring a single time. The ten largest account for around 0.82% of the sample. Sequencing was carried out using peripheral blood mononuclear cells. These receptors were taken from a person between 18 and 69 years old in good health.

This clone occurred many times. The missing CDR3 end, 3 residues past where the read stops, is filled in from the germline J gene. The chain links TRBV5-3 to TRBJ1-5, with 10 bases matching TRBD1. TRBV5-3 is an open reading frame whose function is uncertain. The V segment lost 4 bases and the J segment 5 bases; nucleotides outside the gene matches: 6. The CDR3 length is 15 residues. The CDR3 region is CARSPGTGEDQPQHF. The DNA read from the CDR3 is TGTGCCAGAAGCCCCGGGACAGGGGAAGATCAGCCC.

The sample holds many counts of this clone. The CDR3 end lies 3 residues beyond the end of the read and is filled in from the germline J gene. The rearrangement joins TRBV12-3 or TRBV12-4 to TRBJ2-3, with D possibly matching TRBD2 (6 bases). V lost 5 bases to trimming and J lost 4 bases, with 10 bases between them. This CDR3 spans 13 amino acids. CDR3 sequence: CASSSPGADTQYF. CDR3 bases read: TGTGCCAGCAGTAGCCCGGGGGCAGATACG.

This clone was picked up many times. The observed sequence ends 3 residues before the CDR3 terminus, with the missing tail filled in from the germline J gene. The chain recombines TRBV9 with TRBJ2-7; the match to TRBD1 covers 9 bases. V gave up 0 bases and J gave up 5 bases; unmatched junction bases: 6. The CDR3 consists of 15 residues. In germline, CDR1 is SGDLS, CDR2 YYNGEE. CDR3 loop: CASSVEGQGYHEQYF. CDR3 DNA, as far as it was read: TGTGCCAGCAGCGTAGAGGGACAGGGTTACCACGAG.

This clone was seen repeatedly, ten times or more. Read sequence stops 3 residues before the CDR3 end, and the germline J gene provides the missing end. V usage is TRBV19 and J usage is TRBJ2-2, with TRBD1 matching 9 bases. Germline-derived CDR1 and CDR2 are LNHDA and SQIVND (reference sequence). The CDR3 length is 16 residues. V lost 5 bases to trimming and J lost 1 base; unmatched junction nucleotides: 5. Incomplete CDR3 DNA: TGTGCCAGTAGTCCCACAGGGGGCTTGAACACCGGGGAG. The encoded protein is CASSPTGGLNTGE. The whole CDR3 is CASSPTGGLNTGELFF.

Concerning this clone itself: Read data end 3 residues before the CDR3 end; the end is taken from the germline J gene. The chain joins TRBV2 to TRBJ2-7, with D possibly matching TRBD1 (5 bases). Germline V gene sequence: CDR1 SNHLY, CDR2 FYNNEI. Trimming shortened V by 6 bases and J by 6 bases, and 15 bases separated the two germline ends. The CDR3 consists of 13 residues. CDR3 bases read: TGTGCCAGCAGCCCGATGACGCAGGGCGAG. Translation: CASSPMTQGE. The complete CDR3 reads CASSPMTQGEQYF.

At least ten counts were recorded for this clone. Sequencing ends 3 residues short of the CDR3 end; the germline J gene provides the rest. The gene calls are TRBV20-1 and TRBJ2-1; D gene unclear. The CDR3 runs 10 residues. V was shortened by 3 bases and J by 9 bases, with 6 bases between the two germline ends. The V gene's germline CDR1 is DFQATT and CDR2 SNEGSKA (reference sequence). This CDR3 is CSARRSEQFF. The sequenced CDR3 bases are TGCAGTGCTAGGCGCTCTGAG.